This T cell receptor (beta chain) derives from a study of T cell responses to AZD1222 COVID-19 vaccine. CDR1 MNHEY and CDR2 SMNVEV come from the germline V gene (reference sequence). V lost 2 bases and J lost 3, with 13 bases in between. There are 15 residues in the CDR3. Notes on this clone: Antigen: not known.

Sequencing was performed with immunoSEQ multiplex PCR; in TCRdb, only in-frame clones are kept and a portion is missing. This table holds approximately 140,000 clones, 92% found once. Findings and caveats of the study: Spike-specific TCR breadth and depth went up after people got two AZD1222 doses. As reported, nearly half of all spike-specific TCRs target variant regions that are unmutated.

Second-dose intervals of approximately 4 or approximately 12 weeks were pooled. This clonotype was sampled from an adult who received the AZD1222 COVID-19 vaccine. The chain has TRBV27 and TRBJ1-1; D gene uncertain. The material sequenced was peripheral blood, taken 28 days after the second AZD1222 dose. The CDR3 nucleotides read TGTGCCAGCAGTTTAGGCGGGCCAACTTACACTGAAGCTTTCTTT. This encodes CASSLGGPTYTEAFF.